Below are 26 T cell receptor beta chains sequenced from a single sample in a study of blood T cell repertoires in COVID-19. This table comes from immunoSEQ multiplex PCR, and its TCRdb copy is limited to in-frame clones, with some not included. Of 130,000 or so clones listed, approximately 80% are singletons. The sample consisted of peripheral blood. These receptor sequences come from a woman in her 70s with acute or convalescent COVID-19.

The CDR3 spells CASSWRDNQPQHF. In DNA, the CDR3 is TGTGCCAGTAGTTGGAGGGACAATCAGCCCCAGCATTTT. V is TRBV19 and J is TRBJ1-5; D is uncertain. Trimming pared 5 bases from V and 3 bases from J, leaving 8 bases between. CDR3 size: 13 residues. In germline, CDR1 is LNHDA, CDR2 SQIVND (reference sequence).

This clone has only a few counts. The chain carries TRBV27 and TRBJ1-1; 7 bases are a match to TRBD1. V was pared by 5 bases and J by 4 bases, with 7 bases of the junction left unmatched. Germline V gene sequence: CDR1 MNHEY, CDR2 SMNVEV (reference sequence). The CDR3 runs to 14 residues. CDR3 DNA: TGTGCCAGCAGTCCCCAGACAGGGCGCACTGAAGCTTTCTTT. This translates into CASSPQTGRTEAFF.

This clone was seen only once. V and J are TRBV3-1 (or the pseudogene TRBV3-2) and TRBJ1-2; the D is unclear. Deletions cut 1 base from V and 4 bases from J, with 4 bases between. Germline V gives CDR1 LGHDT, CDR2 YNNKEL (reference sequence). This CDR3 has 12 amino acids. CDR3 sequence reads: CASSQAGYGYTF. Written as DNA, the CDR3 is TGTGCCAGCAGCCAAGCGGGCTATGGCTACACCTTC.

The chain uses TRBV4-3 and TRBJ2-3; 8 bases are a match to TRBD2. This CDR3 is 15 amino acids long. Germline V CDR1 and CDR2: LGHNA, YSLEER. V shed 4 bases, J shed 4 bases, and the junction held 7 bases outside the gene matches. CDR3 loop: CASSPAGARSDTQYF. The CDR3 DNA is TGCGCCAGCAGCCCAGCGGGGGCGCGGTCAGATACGCAGTATTTT.

This clone occurred a few times. The rearrangement links TRBV24-1 to TRBJ2-1; D is perhaps TRBD1 (6 bases). The CDR3 totals 13 residues. Germline values: CDR1 KGHDR, CDR2 SFDVKD. Trimming removed 7 bases from V and 4 bases from J, with 10 bases in between. The CDR3 bases are TGTGCCACCAGAACAGGGATTTACAATGAGCAGTTCTTC. Protein product: CATRTGIYNEQFF.

The CDR3 region is CASSLPRQGSGNTIYF. CDR3 DNA: TGTGCCAGCAGCTTACCCCGACAGGGGTCTGGAAACACCATATATTTT. This sequence joins TRBV7-9 and TRBJ1-3, with 8 bases lining up with TRBD1. The CDR3 runs 16 residues. V lost 2 bases to trimming and J lost 1 base; unmatched junction nucleotides: 4. Per germline, CDR1 SEHNR and CDR2 FQNEAQ (reference sequence). Filled out from reference TRBV7-9 and TRBJ1-3, the complete variable domain reads DTGVSQNPRHKITKRGQNVTFRCDPISEHNRLYWYRQTLGQGPEFLTYFQNEAQLEKSRLLSDRFSAERPKGSFSTLEIQRTEQGDSAMYLCASSLPRQGSGNTIYFGEGSWLTVV.

The rearrangement links TRBV6-5 to TRBJ2-2; D is uncertain. The CDR3 covers 13 residues. V lost 0 bases and J lost 6, with 5 bases in between. Per the germline V gene, CDR1 is MNHEY and CDR2 is SVGAGI. CDR3 coding DNA: TGTGCCAGCAGTTACTCCCTCCCCGGGGAGCTGTTTTTT. This translates into CASSYSLPGELFF.

The chain combines TRBV15 with TRBJ1-2; D is uncertain. This CDR3 is 14 amino acids long. V was shortened by 0 bases and J by 4 bases, with 9 bases between the two germline ends. Per germline, CDR1 LNHNV and CDR2 YYDKDF (reference sequence). DNA for the CDR3: TGTGCCACCAGCAGAGATCCGGGTGGCTATGGCTACACCTTC. Translated, it gives CATSRDPGGYGYTF. Filled out from reference TRBV15 and TRBJ1-2, the complete variable domain reads DAMVIQNPRYQVTQFGKPVTLSCSQTLNHNVMYWYQQKSSQAPKLLFHYYDKDFNNEADTPDNFQSRRPNTSFCFLDIRSPGLGDTAMYLCATSRDPGGYGYTFGSGTRLTVV.

V and J are TRBV14 and TRBJ1-2; D might be TRBD1 (5 bases). V was pared by 0 bases and J by 4 bases, with 12 bases between. The germline CDR1 and CDR2 sequences are SGHDN and FVKESK. The CDR3 is made up of 15 amino acids. The CDR3 reads CASSQEWGPGYGYTF. The CDR3 DNA follows: TGTGCCAGCAGCCAAGAATGGGGCCCGGGCTATGGCTACACCTTC. The full variable domain, with the rest looked up from reference TRBV14 and TRBJ1-2, is EAGVTQFPSHSVIEKGQTVTLRCDPISGHDNLYWYRRVMGKEIKFLLHFVKESKQDESGMPNNRFLAERTGGTYSTLKVQPAELEDSGVYFCASSQEWGPGYGYTFGSGTRLTVV.

The count of this clone is one. J is TRBJ2-1 and V is TRBV2, with a tentative D call TRBD1 (5 bases). V lost 6 bases and J 6 bases, leaving 12 bases between the germline ends. This CDR3 has 13 residues. The germline V gene has CDR1 SNHLY and CDR2 FYNNEI. The CDR3: CASRARVLNEQFF. The CDR3 bases are TGTGCCAGCAGGGCCAGGGTCCTCAATGAGCAGTTCTTC.

This chain uses TRBV6-6 with TRBJ1-1; 7 bases are shared with TRBD1. There are 14 residues in the CDR3. With 7 bases clipped from V and 1 base from J, the junction kept 6 bases outside the gene matches. CDR1 MNHNY and CDR2 SVGAGI come from the germline V gene (reference sequence). CDR3: CASNGNRGNTEAFF. CDR3 DNA sequence: TGTGCCAGCAACGGGAACAGGGGGAACACTGAAGCTTTCTTT.

The chain joins TRBV15 to TRBJ1-2; tentative D call: TRBD1 (5 bases). CDR3 size: 14 residues. Trimming removed 5 bases from V and 2 bases from J, with 12 bases in between. Germline V lookup: CDR1 LNHNV, CDR2 YYDKDF (reference sequence). The CDR3 DNA reads as TGTGCCACCAGCCCCGGGGGTGGGAACTATGGCTACACCTTC. Translation: CATSPGGGNYGYTF.

V usage is TRBV19 and J usage is TRBJ1-6; 9 bases are a match to TRBD1. The CDR3 length is 18 residues. The V gene's germline CDR1 is LNHDA and CDR2 SQIVND (reference sequence). After removal of 5 bases from V and 0 bases from J, the junction contained 8 bases not matched to a gene. The CDR3, as DNA: TGTGCCAGTAGTCGAGGACAGGGGCTAAGCTCCTATAATTCACCCCTCCACTTT. Its translation is CASSRGQGLSSYNSPLHF.

This clone was observed once. The chain carries TRBV27 and TRBJ2-3; 9 bases agree with TRBD1. This CDR3 has 16 residues. Germline V gene sequence: CDR1 MNHEY, CDR2 SMNVEV (reference sequence). V trimming: 4 bases; J trimming: 7 bases; junction bases outside the gene matches: 12. The CDR3 DNA reads as TGTGCCAGCAGTTCGCAGACAGGGGGTGTTAGCTATACGCAGTATTTT. Protein: CASSSQTGGVSYTQYF.

This rearrangement joins TRBV19 to TRBJ1-1; the match to TRBD1 covers 10 bases. Germline CDR1 and CDR2: LNHDA and SQIVND (reference sequence). The V gene end was trimmed by 6 bases and the J gene end by 2 bases; junction bases not matched to a gene: 18. The CDR3 covers 19 residues. The CDR3 DNA sequence: TGTGCCAGTAGCCGCGATACTTTTCCGGGACAGGGGTCCAACACTGAAGCTTTCTTT. Amino acid sequence: CASSRDTFPGQGSNTEAFF.

J is TRBJ2-3 and V is TRBV5-1, with TRBD2 identical over 10 bases. V was clipped by 0 bases and J by 0 bases; unmatched bases: 7. Germline CDR1 and CDR2: SGHRS and YFSETQ. The CDR3 extends over 18 amino acids. This chain's CDR3 is CASSLVGASGSSTDTQYF. The CDR3 coding sequence is TGCGCCAGCAGCTTGGTGGGGGCTAGCGGGAGTAGCACAGATACGCAGTATTTT.

The V and J genes are TRBV12-2 and TRBJ1-5; TRBD1, the D gene given by the table, was not confirmed from the DNA. TRBV12-2 is shown as a pseudogene. The CDR3 contains 15 residues. CDR3 amino acids: CASRCRQVSNQPQHF. DNA for the CDR3: TGTGCAAGTCGCTGTAGACAAGTCAGCAATCAGCCCCAGCATTTT.

The chain carries TRBV19 and TRBJ2-6, with D possibly matching TRBD2 (5 bases). The germline V gene encodes CDR1 LNHDA and CDR2 SQIVND (reference sequence). The CDR3 spans 14 residues. V lost 3 bases and J 2 bases, leaving 5 bases between the germline ends. CDR3 coding DNA: TGTGCCAGTAGTATCGGGGCTGGGGCCAACGTCCTGACTTTC. It encodes CASSIGAGANVLTF.

The chain recombines TRBV7-9 with TRBJ2-7; D is undetermined. Germline assignment: CDR1 SEHNR and CDR2 FQNEAQ (reference sequence). V dropped 5 bases and J dropped 5 bases, with 7 bases sitting between them. CDR3 size: 11 residues. CDR3 in DNA: TGTGCCAGCAGCCTATTCGACGAGCAGTACTTC. Protein: CASSLFDEQYF.

The chain recombines TRBV28 with TRBJ1-5, with TRBD1 identical over 7 bases. Germline V gene sequence: CDR1 MDHEN, CDR2 SYDVKM. V lost 8 bases, J lost 9 bases, and 10 bases stayed unmatched. The CDR3 spans 13 residues. CDR3 amino acids: CASHQGGTGPQHF. CDR3 in DNA: TGTGCCAGCCATCAGGGGGGCACGGGGCCCCAGCATTTT.

The rearrangement joins TRBV5-1 to TRBJ1-2, with TRBD1 as a possible D gene (5 bases). This CDR3 comprises 14 residues. Germline V CDR1 and CDR2: SGHRS, YFSETQ. V lost 3 bases to trimming and J lost 8 bases, with 17 bases between them. CDR3 residues: CASSWADTMSGYTF. Here the CDR3 DNA reads TGCGCCAGCAGCTGGGCGGACACTATGTCAGGCTACACCTTC. The whole variable domain, filled in from reference TRBV5-1 and TRBJ1-2, reads KAGVTQTPRYLIKTRGQQVTLSCSPISGHRSVSWYQQTPGQGLQFLFEYFSETQRNKGNFPGRFSGRQFSNSRSEMNVSTLELGDSALYLCASSWADTMSGYTFGSGTRLTVV.

The V call is TRBV27, the J call TRBJ2-5, with 9 bases identical to TRBD2. The CDR3 length is 17 residues. Germline CDR1 is MNHEY and CDR2 is SMNVEV (reference sequence). J was trimmed by 5 bases and V by 3 bases; bases with no gene match: 13. Here the CDR3 reads CASSFPPGTSFEETQYF. The CDR3 region has the DNA TGTGCCAGCAGTTTCCCCCCCGGGACTAGCTTTGAGGAGACCCAGTACTTC.

This sequence joins TRBV9 and TRBJ2-1, with D perhaps matching TRBD2 (6 bases). The germline CDR1 and CDR2 sequences are SGDLS and YYNGEE. The V end was cut by 3 bases, the J end by 8 bases, with 15 bases between. The CDR3 is 14 residues long. CDR3: CASSARLGADEQFF. CDR3 DNA sequence: TGTGCCAGCAGCGCCCGACTAGGGGCCGATGAGCAGTTCTTC. Filled out from reference TRBV9 and TRBJ2-1, the complete variable domain reads DSGVTQTPKHLITATGQRVTLRCSPRSGDLSVYWYQQSLDQGLQFLIQYYNGEERAKGNILERFSAQQFPDLHSELNLSSLELGDSALYFCASSARLGADEQFFGPGTRLTVL.

This clone has just one count. A read error may explain this, as a much larger clone is one base away. This chain uses TRBV6-2 or TRBV6-3 with TRBJ2-5, with D uncertain. CDR1 and CDR2 (germline): MNHEY, SVGEGT. V was shortened by 4 bases and J by 2 bases, with 2 bases between the two germline ends. CDR3 size: 11 residues. The CDR3 bases are TGTGCCAGCAGTTTACAAGAGACCCAGTACTTC. Protein sequence: CASSLQETQYF.

This clone was observed once. The rearrangement joins TRBV19 to TRBJ2-1, with TRBD2 matching over 10 bases. Losses at the gene ends were 4 bases for V and 5 bases for J; bases not matched to a gene: 8. The germline V gene encodes CDR1 LNHDA and CDR2 SQIVND (reference sequence). There are 16 residues in the CDR3. The CDR3 nucleotides are TGTGCCAGTAGTAGATGGAGCGGGGGGGCCGACAATGAGCAGTTCTTC. Its protein product is CASSRWSGGADNEQFF. Filled out from reference TRBV19 and TRBJ2-1, the complete variable domain reads DGGITQSPKYLFRKEGQNVTLSCEQNLNHDAMYWYRQDPGQGLRLIYYSQIVNDFQKGDIAEGYSVSREKKESFPLTVTSAQKNPTAFYLCASSRWSGGADNEQFFGPGTRLTVL.

This clone was seen a few times. The chain joins TRBV6-1 to TRBJ1-1; 7 nucleotides match TRBD1. Trimming cost V 2 bases and J 9 bases; bases outside gene matches: 3. Germline-derived CDR1 and CDR2 are MNHNS and SASEGT. The CDR3 length is 12 residues. Here the CDR3 reads CASSERQGKAFF. CDR3 sequence (DNA): TGTGCCAGCAGTGAACGACAGGGTAAAGCTTTCTTT.